This T cell receptor (beta chain) was captured in a study of blood T cell repertoires in COVID-19. On the study more broadly: The analysed material was cDNA or gDNA that came from T cells, B-cell-depleted T cells, or PBMCs.

Original handling: Amplification with reference gene primers provided the estimates of nucleated cell counts. Libraries were prepared by immunoSEQ multiplex PCR; TCRdb keeps only in-frame clonotypes and omits some of them. V, J and clone size are those of that table, while D and trimming were read from the DNA. The sample gives fewer than 150,000 clones, roughly 80% of which show up once; 1.6% is in the top ten. The CDR3 spans 16 residues. V was pared by 9 bases and J by 1 base, with 7 bases of the junction left unmatched. CDR1 is LNHDA, CDR2 SQIVND, per germline (reference sequence). A COVID-19 case was met by exposed participants within 2 weeks before study entry.

The specimen sequenced was PBMCs or T cells enriched from blood (not recorded which). The chain employs TRBV19 and TRBJ2-6; TRBD1 aligns across 9 bases. The sequence came from a woman in her late teens or twenties who had been exposed to COVID-19. The CDR3 DNA reads as TGTGCCAGCAGATCGACAGGGGGATCTGGGGCCAACGTCCTGACTTTC. Its protein is CASRSTGGSGANVLTF.